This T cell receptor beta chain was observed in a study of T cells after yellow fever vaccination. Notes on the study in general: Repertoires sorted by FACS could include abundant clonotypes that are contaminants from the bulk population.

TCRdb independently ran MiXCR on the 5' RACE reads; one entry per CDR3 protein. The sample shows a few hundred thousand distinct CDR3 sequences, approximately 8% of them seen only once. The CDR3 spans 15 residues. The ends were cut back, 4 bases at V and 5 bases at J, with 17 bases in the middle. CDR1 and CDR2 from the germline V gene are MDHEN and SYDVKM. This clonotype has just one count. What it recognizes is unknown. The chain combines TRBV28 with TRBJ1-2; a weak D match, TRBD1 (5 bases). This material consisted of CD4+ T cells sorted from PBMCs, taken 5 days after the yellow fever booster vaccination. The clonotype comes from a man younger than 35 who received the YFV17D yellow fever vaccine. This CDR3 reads CASSSGNRIQYGYTF. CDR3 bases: TGTGCCAGCAGTTCCGGAAACAGGATACAATATGGCTACACCTTC.